This TCR beta chain was identified in a study of T-cell memory formation after mild COVID-19. Regarding the study as a whole: Clones which contracted sat mainly in CM and EM if CD4+, and in EMRA if CD8+.

Comments on this clonotype: Its antigen is not identified.

TCRdb re-called the 5' RACE reads through MiXCR, storing one row per CDR3 protein. Of 400,000 or so distinct CDR3 sequences in the sample, 15% to 25% are singletons; the top ten hold more than 8%. CDR3 length equals 15 residues. After removal of 5 bases from V and 3 bases from J, the junction contained 7 bases not matched to a gene. Germline V gene lookup returns CDR1 LGHNA and CDR2 YSLEER. This rearrangement joins TRBV4-3 to TRBJ2-7, with 10 bases that match TRBD1. Material for sequencing was PBMCs or a T cell subset sorted from them (not recorded which). This clonotype originated in an adult woman who had mild COVID-19 (a few samples of this study predate the infection). Cell type and time point are not known. CDR3 bases: TGCGCCAGCAGCTCTGGGACAGGGGATTTCTACGAGCAGTACTTC. It translates to CASSSGTGDFYEQYF.